The 5 T cell receptor beta chains reported below all come from one sample, sequenced in a study of cytomegalovirus exposure and HLA in healthy donors. It was with 60 Vbeta and 13 Jbeta primers that the PCR ran. This table comes from immunoSEQ multiplex PCR, and its TCRdb copy is limited to in-frame clones, with some not included. The sample has about 160,000 clones; 87% are singletons. Sequencing was performed on PBMCs. The receptors shown here come from a young woman in good health and CMV-seronegative.

V usage is TRBV4-1 and J usage is TRBJ2-5; 12 bases line up with TRBD1. The CDR3 is made up of 16 amino acids. With V trimmed by 0 bases and J by 5 bases, 4 bases remained unmatched. Germline V gives CDR1 MGHRA, CDR2 YSYEKL. CDR3 sequence (DNA): TGCGCCAGCAGCCAAGAGGGGGACAGGGGGCGGGAGACCCAGTACTTC. Protein product: CASSQEGDRGRETQYF.

The chain uses TRBV5-1 and TRBJ2-5; D is perhaps TRBD2 (5 bases). This CDR3 spans 12 amino acids. V gave up 4 bases and J gave up 3 bases, with 7 bases separating them. The V gene's germline CDR1 is SGHRS and CDR2 YFSETQ. The CDR3 is CASSPGKETQYF. For the CDR3, the DNA is TGCGCCAGCAGCCCGGGGAAAGAGACCCAGTACTTC.

The chain combines TRBV11-2 with TRBJ1-5; D remains ambiguous. Trimming removed 0 bases at V and 3 bases at J, with 9 bases between. CDR3 length: 15 amino acids. CDR1 is SGHAT, CDR2 FQNNGV, per germline. DNA for the CDR3: TGTGCCAGCAGCTTAGATATCGGGTCCAATCAGCCCCAGCATTTT. It encodes CASSLDIGSNQPQHF.

The DNA of the CDR3 is TGTGCCATCAGTGAGCGGGAAAGAGATACGCAGTATTTT. Translating it yields CAISERERDTQYF. The chain uses TRBV10-3 and TRBJ2-3; a possible D gene is TRBD2 (5 bases). The V end lost 2 bases, the J end lost 5 bases, and 8 bases lay between the germline ends. Looked up from germline, CDR1 is ENHRY and CDR2 is SYGVKD. This CDR3 is 13 amino acids long.

The CDR3 here is CASSWRTGLYEQYF. CDR3 DNA sequence: TGTGCCAGCAGTTGGAGGACAGGGCTCTACGAGCAGTACTTC. The rearrangement uses TRBV28 and TRBJ2-7; 8 bases line up with TRBD1. V gave up 4 bases and J gave up 3 bases; unmatched junction bases: 5. Germline CDR1 and CDR2: MDHEN and SYDVKM. The CDR3 spans 14 residues.